The 25 T cell receptor beta chains reported below all come from one sample, sequenced in a study of blood T cell repertoires in COVID-19 (dated by TCRdb to 2020 to 2021). Library preparation used the immunoSEQ multiplex PCR assay. TCRdb's version of the immuneACCESS table is confined to in-frame rearrangements and falls short of the full clone set. An unresolved V gene accounts for under half of the shortfall where checked; the remainder is of unknown origin. In all, the sample holds roughly 89,000 clones, and more than 80% of those were seen once. Around 10% of the sample is held by the ten biggest clonotypes. The sequenced material came from peripheral blood. Source of these receptors: a woman in her seventies with acute or convalescent COVID-19.

This chain joins TRBV7-3 and TRBJ2-5; the match to TRBD2 covers 9 bases. CDR1 is SGHTA, CDR2 FQGTGA, per germline. This CDR3 contains 15 residues. V lost 2 bases to trimming and J lost 5 bases; unmatched junction nucleotides: 6. The CDR3, as DNA: TGTGCCAGCAGCTTATCTAGCGGGGTCGGGGAGACCCAGTACTTC. The encoded protein is CASSLSSGVGETQYF. Based on the CDR3 plus reference TRBV7-3 and TRBJ2-5, the full variable domain is GAGVSQTPSNKVTEKGKYVELRCDPISGHTALYWYRQSLGQGPEFLIYFQGTGAADDSGLPNDRFFAVRPEGSVSTLKIQRTERGDSAVYLCASSLSSGVGETQYFGPGTRLLVL.

The genes are TRBV4-3 and TRBJ2-3; TRBD1 is a possible D gene (6 bases). The V gene lost 4 bases and the J gene lost 0 bases, with 8 bases spanning the gap. Per the germline V gene, CDR1 is LGHNA and CDR2 is YSLEER. The CDR3 loop spans 14 amino acids. The CDR3: CASSLGASTDTQYF. The CDR3 DNA follows: TGCGCCAGCAGCCTGGGGGCTAGCACAGATACGCAGTATTTT.

The rearrangement links TRBV7-9 to TRBJ1-6; tentatively, D is TRBD1 (6 bases). Germline V lookup: CDR1 SEHNR, CDR2 FQNEAQ (reference sequence). V lost 8 bases and J lost 9, with 14 bases in between. This CDR3 contains 13 residues. The DNA of the CDR3 is TGTGCCAGCGAAGGGGGAAGGGGTTCACCCCTCCACTTT. This encodes CASEGGRGSPLHF.

A note on this clone: Within the sample, other DNA sequences also encode this same CDR3. V gene TRBV11-3 combines with J gene TRBJ1-1; D not resolved. CDR1 and CDR2 (germline): SGHNT, YENEEA. The CDR3 extends over 14 amino acids. V gave up 1 base and J gave up 0 bases, with 6 bases separating them. The CDR3 here is CASSLGGVNTEAFF. In DNA, the CDR3 is TGTGCCAGCAGCTTAGGAGGCGTGAACACTGAAGCTTTCTTT.

The chain has TRBV7-2 and TRBJ1-4; D possibly corresponds to TRBD1 (6 bases). Germline CDR1 SGHTA, CDR2 FQGNSA. The V end lost 3 bases, the J end lost 6 bases, and 14 bases lay between the germline ends. The CDR3 totals 15 residues. In DNA, the CDR3 is TGTGCCAGCAGCTTCAGGGGTCTGGCAGATGAAAAACTGTTTTTT. This encodes CASSFRGLADEKLFF.

V and J are TRBV29-1 and TRBJ1-1, with a weak D call TRBD1 (5 bases). Trimming took 6 bases from V and 3 from J, leaving 11 bases between them. Germline-derived CDR1 and CDR2 are SQVTM and ANQGSEA. This CDR3 spans 12 amino acids. The chain's CDR3 is CSVGAGYTEAFF. Written as DNA, the CDR3 is TGCAGCGTCGGGGCGGGGTACACTGAAGCTTTCTTT.

V gene TRBV5-1 combines with J gene TRBJ1-3; D call uncertain. This CDR3 has 16 amino acids. V lost 0 bases and J 0 bases, leaving 10 bases between the germline ends. CDR1 and CDR2 from the germline V gene are SGHRS and YFSETQ. The CDR3 DNA reads as TGCGCCAGCAGCTTGGACTCGGGGTTCTCTGGAAACACCATATATTTT. Translating gives CASSLDSGFSGNTIYF.

CDR3: CASSQGQPSSGELFF. Here the CDR3 DNA reads TGTGCCAGCAGCCAGGGACAGCCGTCGTCCGGGGAGCTGTTTTTT. The V gene is TRBV9, the J gene TRBJ2-2; TRBD1 matches 7 bases. Germline V CDR1 and CDR2: SGDLS, YYNGEE. The CDR3 runs 15 residues. With V trimmed by 4 bases and J by 6 bases, 9 bases remained unmatched.

The chain has TRBV7-8 and TRBJ2-7; 7 bases are a match to TRBD1. Germline V CDR1 and CDR2: SGHVS, FQNEAQ. The V segment lost 5 bases and the J segment 1 base; nucleotides outside the gene matches: 8. CDR3 length: 15 amino acids. Written as DNA, the CDR3 is TGTGCCAGCAGCCCCGGCCTGGGACAGTCCTACGAGCAGTACTTC. Translation gives CASSPGLGQSYEQYF.

The CDR3 sequence: CASSSGQGVQETQYF. The CDR3 region has the DNA TGTGCCAGTAGTTCGGGACAGGGCGTCCAAGAGACCCAGTACTTC. The chain links TRBV19 to TRBJ2-5; the match to TRBD1 covers 9 bases. The CDR3 sequence is 15 residues long. CDR1 and CDR2 from the germline V gene are LNHDA and SQIVND (reference sequence). The V segment lost 5 bases and the J segment 1 base; nucleotides outside the gene matches: 5.

This CDR3 is CASLPHSSYNSPLHF. The CDR3 coding sequence is TGTGCCAGCCTTCCTCATAGCTCCTATAATTCACCCCTCCACTTT. V is TRBV27 and J is TRBJ1-6, with unresolved D. This CDR3 region has 15 residues. Trimming removed 8 bases from V and 0 bases from J, with 11 bases in between. The germline V gene has CDR1 MNHEY and CDR2 SMNVEV (reference sequence).

This clone was counted a few times. The chain links TRBV3-1 (or the pseudogene TRBV3-2) to TRBJ2-7; D is perhaps TRBD1 (6 bases). This CDR3 comprises 13 residues. Germline CDR1 reads LGHDT; CDR2 reads YNNKEL (reference sequence). The V gene lost 5 bases and the J gene lost 4 bases, with 12 bases spanning the gap. CDR3 in amino acids: CASSFWTDYEQYF. DNA for the CDR3: TGTGCCAGCAGCTTCTGGACAGATTACGAGCAGTACTTC.

This clone has at least ten counts. V gene TRBV6-1 combines with J gene TRBJ1-3; no clear D. This CDR3 has 15 residues. The V end was cut by 2 bases, the J end by 0 bases, with 8 bases between. Germline CDR1 reads MNHNS; CDR2 reads SASEGT. The CDR3 region is CASSEYPSSGNTIYF. CDR3 sequence (DNA): TGTGCCAGCAGTGAATACCCCAGCTCTGGAAACACCATATATTTT.

Here the CDR3 DNA reads TGTGCCAGCAGTGAGGACAGCCGATCATTCTATGGCTACACCTTC. It yields the protein CASSEDSRSFYGYTF. This chain uses TRBV6-1 with TRBJ1-2, with a weak D call TRBD1 (6 bases). The CDR3 sequence is 15 residues long. V lost 3 bases and J 4 bases, leaving 15 bases between the germline ends. CDR1 MNHNS and CDR2 SASEGT come from the germline V gene.

The V gene is TRBV7-9, the J gene TRBJ2-7; TRBD1 matches at 9 bases. CDR1 and CDR2 (germline): SEHNR, FQNEAQ (reference sequence). The CDR3 has 14 residues. Trimming took 3 bases from V and 2 from J; bases not matched to a gene: 2. The CDR3: CASSFGTGTYEQYF. The CDR3 region has the DNA TGTGCCAGCAGCTTTGGGACAGGGACCTACGAGCAGTACTTC.

The gene calls are TRBV4-2 and TRBJ2-7, with 7 nucleotides matching TRBD1. The CDR3 is 18 residues long. The germline CDR1 and CDR2 sequences are LGHNA and YNFKEQ. V trimming: 1 base; J trimming: 4 bases; junction bases outside the gene matches: 16. The CDR3 DNA follows: TGTGCCAGCAGCCAAGCCTCCTCCGACCGGGACAGATCTTACGAGCAGTACTTC. As protein: CASSQASSDRDRSYEQYF.

The chain links TRBV3-1 (or the pseudogene TRBV3-2) to TRBJ1-6; 11 nucleotides line up with TRBD1. CDR3 size: 16 residues. CDR1 is LGHDT and CDR2 is YNNKEL in the germline V gene (reference sequence). With 4 bases clipped from V and 6 bases from J, the junction kept 5 bases outside the gene matches. The CDR3 nucleotides read TGTGCCAGCAGCCTCCTCGGGACAGGGGGTAATTCACCCCTCCACTTT. This encodes CASSLLGTGGNSPLHF.

The rearrangement links TRBV6-2 or TRBV6-3 to TRBJ1-5, with D perhaps matching TRBD1 (5 bases). The CDR3 sequence is 15 residues long. CDR1 and CDR2 (germline): MNHEY, SVGEGT. V lost 3 bases, J lost 6 bases, and 15 bases lay in between. The CDR3 loop is CASSYLGEGSQPQHF. CDR3 DNA: TGTGCCAGCAGTTATTTGGGGGAGGGATCTCAGCCCCAGCATTTT.

The gene calls are TRBV6-2 or TRBV6-3 and TRBJ2-7; D remains ambiguous. The CDR3 covers 12 residues. With 2 bases removed from V and 2 bases from J, the gap between germline ends came to 4 bases. Germline V gives CDR1 MNHEY, CDR2 SVGEGT. CDR3: CASSYKPYEQYF. CDR3 coding DNA: TGTGCCAGCAGTTACAAGCCCTACGAGCAGTACTTC.

V gene TRBV28 combines with J gene TRBJ1-2; 9 bases fit TRBD1. This CDR3 comprises 14 residues. Germline values: CDR1 MDHEN, CDR2 SYDVKM. The J segment lost 7 bases and the V segment lost 5 bases, leaving 8 bases of the junction unmatched. The CDR3 sequence is CASSTPGQGSGYTF. CDR3 bases: TGTGCCAGCAGTACTCCGGGACAGGGATCTGGCTACACCTTC.

V usage is TRBV3-1 (or the pseudogene TRBV3-2) and J usage is TRBJ1-6, with unresolved D. The germline V gene encodes CDR1 LGHDT and CDR2 YNNKEL (reference sequence). This CDR3 region has 17 residues. Trimming removed 0 bases from V and 9 bases from J, with 18 bases in between. The chain's CDR3 is CASSQDPFSSPGSPLHF. For the CDR3, the DNA is TGTGCCAGCAGCCAAGATCCCTTTAGTAGCCCGGGTTCACCCCTCCACTTT.

The chain employs TRBV6-2 or TRBV6-3 and TRBJ1-2; 8 bases are shared with TRBD1. V trimming: 0 bases; J trimming: 9 bases; junction bases outside the gene matches: 6. CDR3 length equals 14 residues. CDR1 and CDR2 (germline): MNHEY, SVGEGT. CDR3 in amino acids: CASSYSPGQGSYTF. The CDR3 DNA reads TGTGCCAGCAGTTACTCCCCCGGACAGGGAAGCTACACCTTC.

V is TRBV12-3 or TRBV12-4 and J is TRBJ2-1, with D perhaps TRBD1 (6 bases). V lost 6 bases to trimming and J lost 5 bases, with 11 bases between them. The length of the CDR3 is 13 residues. As DNA, the CDR3 is TGTGCCAGCAGCCACAGGGATGACAATGAGCAGTTCTTC. Translation gives CASSHRDDNEQFF.

The V and J genes are TRBV30 and TRBJ1-1, with D unclear. V was pared by 6 bases and J by 9 bases, with 11 bases between. Germline loops: CDR1 GTSNPN, CDR2 SVGIG (reference sequence). The CDR3 loop spans 10 amino acids. The CDR3 region has the DNA TGTGCCTGCGAGAACAGAAAAGCTTTCTTT. It is translated as CACENRKAFF.

This clone was detected only a few times. V and J are TRBV10-3 and TRBJ1-5; 9 nucleotides align to TRBD1. Losses at the gene ends were 5 bases for V and 4 bases for J; bases not matched to a gene: 3. CDR1 is ENHRY, CDR2 SYGVKD, per germline. This CDR3 is 14 amino acids long. This CDR3 is CAISLDRGNQPQHF. The CDR3 DNA follows: TGTGCCATCAGTCTTGACAGGGGGAATCAGCCCCAGCATTTT.